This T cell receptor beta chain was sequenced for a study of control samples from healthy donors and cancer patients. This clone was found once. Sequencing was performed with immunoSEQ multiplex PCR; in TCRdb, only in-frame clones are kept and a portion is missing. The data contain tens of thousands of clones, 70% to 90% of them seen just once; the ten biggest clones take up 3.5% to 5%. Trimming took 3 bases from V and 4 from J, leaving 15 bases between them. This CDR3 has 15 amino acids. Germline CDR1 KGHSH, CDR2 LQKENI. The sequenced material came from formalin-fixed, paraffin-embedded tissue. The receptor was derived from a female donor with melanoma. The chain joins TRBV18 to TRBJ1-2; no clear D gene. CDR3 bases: TGTGCCAGCTCACCTACGACGAGCGCAGTCTATGGCTACACCTTC. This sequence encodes CASSPTTSAVYGYTF.